The present TCR beta chain was sequenced within a study of identical twins. TCRdb passed the 5' RACE reads through MiXCR, listing each CDR3 protein once. The sample includes approximately 230,000 distinct CDR3 sequences, roughly 7.1% of them seen just once. The length of the CDR3 is 14 residues. Per the germline V gene, CDR1 is MNHEY and CDR2 is SVGEGT. V was trimmed by 6 bases and J by 4 bases, leaving 12 bases between them. Study-level findings and limits: Analyses of zero insertions could, in part, be confounded by invariant MAIT and iNKT cells. Beta clonotypes that were abundant in cord blood contained fewer insertions, a pattern absent from memory repertoires.

In its sample, this clonotype was seen a few times. Antigen specificity is unknown. The same sample was also studied in work on T cells expressing NK-cell markers. That study adds: With respect to HCMV, seven of the eight sequenced donors were seropositive, and one was seronegative.

The specimen sequenced was CD8+ T cells sorted from blood. This chain joins TRBV6-2 or TRBV6-3 and TRBJ2-2; TRBD1 is a possible D gene (5 bases). The sequence came from a woman aged 18-29 years in good health. CDR3 sequence reads: CASSFGASTGELFF. Here the CDR3 DNA reads TGTGCCAGCAGCTTTGGGGCATCCACCGGGGAGCTGTTTTTT.